This T cell receptor beta chain was retrieved from a study of beta chain features in type 1 diabetes (dated 2018 in TCRdb). Regarding the complete study: Mean age, gender distribution, total cell number and subset yield were not different between patients and healthy donors. A total of 107,917,701 sorted cells were examined across all samples, and a strong correlation was observed between cell number per subset and RNA yield. In the study, TCRB repertoires of sorted circulating CD4+ T cell subsets from recently diagnosed type 1 diabetes patients were compared with those of matched healthy donors. Regulatory and stem cell-like memory subsets were isolated from only 8 patients and about eight healthy donors, whereas naive and central memory subsets came from all 30 or so donors.

What the study reported, not specific to this receptor: Patients with type 1 diabetes made fewer insertions and deleted more nucleotides at VDJ recombination sites, implying thymic rearrangement abnormalities. Because cDNA rather than genomic DNA was sequenced, highly expressing activated cells could have been over-represented, although no difference in activation and CD3 levels was found between groups. PCR might favor shorter templates, but patient and control samples were amplified and corrected together, so any skew would affect both groups equally. Because the HLA sub-analyses included only small numbers of individuals, any influence of HLA type on TCRB rearrangement was left unresolved. In all four CD4+ subsets, TCRB CDR3 length was moderately but significantly shorter in type 1 diabetes patients. Naive, central memory and regulatory TCRB repertoires appeared to be more alike among patients than among healthy donors.

To note about this clone: Its antigen remains unidentified. Per-nucleotide qualities are absent, and no much larger clonotype sits a single base away.

The germline V gene sets CDR1 to MNHEY and CDR2 to SVGAGI. The CDR3 sequence holds 14 residues, the cysteine and phenylalanine included. CDR3 DNA only is kept here, 42 bases in frame from base 1. Relative to germline, V is 5 bases shorter and J is 8 bases shorter, with 17 bases between their ends. The entire isolated RNA was reverse transcribed using the High Capacity cDNA Reverse Transcription Kit, and thus expressed TCRB transcripts were sequenced. Deep immunoSEQ sequencing was performed on naive, central memory and regulatory T cell samples, with an average of roughly 3.3 million total reads per sample. Sorted cells were lysed in RLT buffer and RNA was extracted with DNase-treated RNeasy Micro or Mini kits, depending on cell number. Each cell subset was processed separately to prevent cross-contamination, with patient and healthy donor samples processed together. TCRB sequences were amplified from cDNA with the immunoSEQ multiplex PCR, producing 87-bp fragments spanning the CDR3 region. Amplicons were sequenced on the Illumina HiSeq platform. As for how the authors treated the data: Synthetic template baselines were used to correct PCR bias computationally, reads within Hamming distance 2 were collapsed, and singletons that could not be merged were discarded. Reads were aligned against IMGT so that V, D and J genes, CDR3 length and insertions or deletions at six rearrangement sites could be assigned. Within each subset, clonotype counts were normalized to the number of sorted cells before true diversity and Gini coefficients were calculated with the tcR R package. The overlap coefficient, calculated on TCRB nucleotide sequences, was used to measure repertoire sharing. As a proxy for the pre-selection repertoire, out-of-frame TCRB sequences from naive cells were analyzed. TCRdb provides this immuneACCESS table in a form limited to in-frame rearrangements. Some clones are lacking; in checked studies, under half of them reflect an unresolved V gene, and why the rest are absent is not known. The V and J calls and clone size were taken over from that table, and D and trimming were inferred from the DNA. The sample table records 300,000 to 400,000 clones; approximately 10% of these occur just once. The ten largest account for about 0.014% of the sample.

A single peripheral blood draw of approximately 0.11 L on average was collected from each donor into heparinised tubes. Using a panel that included CD45RO, CCR7, CD25, CD127, CD95 and CD27, naive, central memory, regulatory and stem cell-like memory CD4+ T cells were sorted on a BD FACSAria II. All sorted populations exceeded 95% purity. PBMCs were separated immediately by Lymphoprep density gradient centrifugation and were stained directly, without being cultured. So that batch effects would be minimized, each experiment stained and sorted samples in pairs, pairing one healthy donor with one patient.

Source material: naive CD4+ T cells from blood. The sample's cell subset or site label, decoded: true naive CD4+ T cells. This TCR was recovered from a woman under 40 in good health. The rearranged segments are TRBV6-5 and TRBJ2-3; no D segment can be confidently identified. The encoded CDR3 is CASSQGLRLGTQYF. The sequenced DNA is TGTGCCAGCAGTCAAGGCCTGAGGTTGGGTACGCAGTATTTT.